The 32 T cell receptor beta chains below come from one sample, sequenced in a study of neurological immune-mediated disorders. Using its own MiXCR run on the 5' RACE reads, TCRdb lists one record per CDR3 protein. The repertoire holds about 21,000 distinct CDR3 sequences, with about 15% as singletons. Source material: PBMCs. These receptors were obtained from a female donor with HTLV-1-associated myelopathy (HAM/TSP).

A remark on this clonotype: A much larger clone differs from this one at a single base, so this may be a read error. This chain connects TRBV7-6 to TRBJ2-1, with a tentative D call TRBD2 (6 bases). The CDR3 sequence is 14 residues long. CDR1 is SGHVS, CDR2 FNYEAQ, per germline. The CDR3 DNA reads TGTGCCAGCAGCTTAGTTCTAGCGAACAATGGGCAGTTCTTC. Translating it yields CASSLVLANNGQFF.

The sample holds many counts of this clonotype. J is TRBJ1-2 and V is TRBV20-1; 7 bases map to TRBD1. V trimming: 5 bases; J trimming: 7 bases; junction bases outside the gene matches: 13. The V gene's germline CDR1 is DFQATT and CDR2 SNEGSKA (reference sequence). CDR3 length: 14 amino acids. The CDR3 loop reads CSARAGTGAGGYTF. The CDR3 nucleotides are TGCAGTGCTCGGGCGGGCACAGGGGCTGGTGGCTACACCTTC.

The sample holds many counts of this clonotype. The chain carries TRBV3-1 and TRBJ1-2, with TRBD1 matching over 8 bases. V dropped 4 bases and J dropped 2; count of bases not matched to a gene: 3. Per germline, CDR1 LGHDT and CDR2 YNNKEL (reference sequence). This CDR3 spans 14 amino acids. The DNA for the CDR3 is TGTGCCAGCAGCCTATGGGACAGGAACTATGGCTACACCTTC. Amino acids: CASSLWDRNYGYTF.

This clonotype was seen ten or more times. V usage is TRBV6-2 or TRBV6-3 and J usage is TRBJ2-2; D may be TRBD2 (5 bases). The CDR3 contains 14 residues. Trimming took off 2 bases at V and 3 bases at J, with 7 bases between the two ends. Germline V gene lookup returns CDR1 MNHEY and CDR2 SVGEGT. In DNA form, the CDR3 reads TGTGCCAGCAGTTACGGAGGATACACCGGGGAGCTGTTTTTT. It encodes CASSYGGYTGELFF.

This clonotype was counted at least ten times. The CDR3 DNA is TGTGCCAGCAGTTTTAGGCCAGGGAGCTACACCTTC. This translates into CASSFRPGSYTF. The chain joins TRBV28 to TRBJ1-2; possibly TRBD1 for D (5 bases). The CDR3 covers 12 residues. The V gene lost 3 bases and the J gene lost 9 bases, with 11 bases spanning the gap. Germline V gives CDR1 MDHEN, CDR2 SYDVKM.

This clonotype was seen at least ten times. The chain carries TRBV19 and TRBJ2-1, with unresolved D. Between the trimmed V and J ends, which lost 4 bases and 8 bases, there was a span of 9 bases. Per the germline V gene, CDR1 is LNHDA and CDR2 is SQIVND (reference sequence). The CDR3 covers 12 residues. The CDR3 DNA sequence: TGTGCCAGTAGTACGGCAGGTTATGAGCAGTTCTTC. Its translation: CASSTAGYEQFF.

In its sample, this clonotype was seen many times. This chain joins TRBV27 and TRBJ2-7, with a possible D match to TRBD1 (6 bases). Trimming stripped 6 bases from V and 2 bases from J, with 20 bases between. The CDR3 consists of 16 residues. CDR1 is MNHEY, CDR2 SMNVEV, per germline (reference sequence). CDR3 nucleotides: TGTGCCAGCAGCCAAAAGCCCCACAGGGAGCCCTACGAGCAGTACTTC. Translated: CASSQKPHREPYEQYF.

This clonotype is a singleton in its sample. The rearrangement joins TRBV12-3 or TRBV12-4 to TRBJ2-1, with TRBD1 matching over 7 bases. V shed 9 bases and J 7 bases; nucleotides not matched to a gene: 3. The CDR3 is 11 residues long. The CDR3 nucleotides are TGTGCCAGACAGGGGCTTAATGAGCAGTTCTTC. It yields the protein CARQGLNEQFF.

This clonotype was recorded at least ten times. The chain combines TRBV7-3 with TRBJ2-5; perhaps TRBD1 as D (6 bases). Germline V gene lookup returns CDR1 SGHTA and CDR2 FQGTGA. Deletions cut 4 bases from V and 1 base from J, with 7 bases between. This CDR3 is built from 13 residues. The CDR3 DNA reads as TGTGCCAGCAGCTCAGGGGCCCAAGAGACCCAGTACTTC. Residues: CASSSGAQETQYF.

Note on this clonotype: A much larger clone differs by one base, so this may be a read error. This chain joins TRBV2 and TRBJ2-2; D gene uncertain. V lost 10 bases and J lost 4, with 16 bases in between. The V gene's germline CDR1 is SNHLY and CDR2 FYNNEI. CDR3 size: 14 residues. CDR3 DNA sequence: TGTGCCAAAACCCCCTGGGGTATCACCGGGGAGCTGTTTTTT. Its translation is CAKTPWGITGELFF. Full variable domain (remainder filled in from reference TRBV2 and TRBJ2-2): EPEVTQTPSHQVTQMGQEVILRCVPISNHLYFYWYRQILGQKVEFLVSFYNNEISEKSEIFDDQFSVERPDGSNFTLKIRSTKLEDSAMYFCAKTPWGITGELFFGEGSRLTVL.

This clonotype came up many times. This chain uses TRBV18 with TRBJ2-1; D is ambiguous. This CDR3 is built from 15 residues. V was shortened by 2 bases and J by 5 bases, with 13 bases between the two germline ends. Germline lookup yields CDR1 KGHSH and CDR2 LQKENI. In DNA form, the CDR3 reads TGTGCCAGCTCACCATTTTTGGGATCGGACAATGAGCAGTTCTTC. Translation: CASSPFLGSDNEQFF.

This clonotype was seen at least ten times. This chain uses TRBV12-3 or TRBV12-4 with TRBJ2-2; D unclear. Trimming pared 3 bases from V and 1 base from J, leaving 6 bases between. The CDR3 runs to 14 residues. The DNA of the CDR3 is TGTGCCAGCAGTTTGGGAATGAACACCGGGGAGCTGTTTTTT. Translation gives CASSLGMNTGELFF.

The chain links TRBV7-2 to TRBJ2-7; perhaps TRBD1 as D (6 bases). V was cut by 5 bases and J by 0 bases, with 11 bases left in between. This CDR3 spans 14 amino acids. Germline values: CDR1 SGHTA, CDR2 FQGNSA. The CDR3 sequence: CASSTQGSSYEQYF. In DNA form, the CDR3 reads TGTGCCAGCAGCACACAGGGATCCTCCTACGAGCAGTACTTC.

The sample holds many counts of this clonotype. This rearrangement joins TRBV7-2 to TRBJ2-5; D uncertain. The CDR3 is made up of 14 amino acids. In germline, CDR1 is SGHTA, CDR2 FQGNSA. Trimming stripped 1 base from V and 5 bases from J, with 11 bases between. The CDR3, as DNA: TGTGCCAGCAGCTTAGGTATCCAGTGGGAGACCCAGTACTTC. Its translation is CASSLGIQWETQYF.

With regard to this clonotype: The DNA is left out, because the CDR3 cannot be placed on it with certainty; the CDR3 is given as TCRdb lists it. The V call is TRBV11-3, the J call TRBJ2-3; the table's D gene call, TRBD1, was not cross checked with the DNA. Germline assignment: CDR1 SGHNT and CDR2 YENEEA. The CDR3 length is 23 residues, termini included. The CDR3 reads CASSFYICSARDGREVVSDTQYF.

The chain has TRBV18 and TRBJ2-1; TRBD1 matches at 7 bases. The CDR3 has 12 amino acids. V trimming: 5 bases; J trimming: 10 bases; junction bases outside the gene matches: 5. CDR1 KGHSH and CDR2 LQKENI come from the germline V gene. CDR3 amino acids: CASSNRGNEQFF. Written as DNA, the CDR3 is TGTGCCAGCTCAAACAGGGGAAACGAGCAGTTCTTC.

By proportion, this clonotype is medium-sized. V is TRBV20-1 and J is TRBJ1-3; D uncertain. Trimming took off 0 bases at V and 7 bases at J, with 13 bases between the two ends. Per germline, CDR1 DFQATT and CDR2 SNEGSKA (reference sequence). The CDR3 is made up of 14 amino acids. The CDR3 DNA reads as TGCAGTGCTAGAGATTTGGCAGCCGGCAACACCATATATTTT. It translates to CSARDLAAGNTIYF.

This clonotype has a count of ten or more. The chain carries TRBV27 and TRBJ2-3; D is undetermined. The V end lost 4 bases, the J end lost 8 bases, and 10 bases lay between the germline ends. CDR1 is MNHEY and CDR2 is SMNVEV in the germline V gene (reference sequence). The CDR3 length is 12 residues. CDR3 residues: CASSSIVGTQYF. The CDR3 DNA reads as TGTGCCAGCAGTTCCATAGTTGGTACGCAGTATTTT.

The V gene is TRBV7-8, the J gene TRBJ1-1; D is possibly TRBD1 (5 bases). Germline assignment: CDR1 SGHVS and CDR2 FQNEAQ. The CDR3 sequence is 14 residues long. V was cut by 5 bases and J by 1 base, with 11 bases left in between. The CDR3 loop reads CASSEKGPNTEAFF. In DNA, the CDR3 is TGTGCCAGCAGCGAGAAGGGACCGAACACTGAAGCTTTCTTT. Full variable domain (rest looked up from reference TRBV7-8 and TRBJ1-1): GAGVSQSPRYKVAKRGQDVALRCDPISGHVSLFWYQQALGQGPEFLTYFQNEAQLDKSGLPSDRFFAERPEGSVSTLKIQRTQQEDSAVYLCASSEKGPNTEAFFGQGTRLTVV.

This clonotype was counted ten times or more. The rearrangement joins TRBV27 to TRBJ2-7; D unclear. This CDR3 is built from 15 residues. Germline lookup yields CDR1 MNHEY and CDR2 SMNVEV (reference sequence). The V gene lost 3 bases and the J gene lost 6 bases, with 18 bases spanning the gap. The chain's CDR3 is CASSFYLASPGEQYF. DNA for the CDR3: TGTGCCAGCAGTTTTTATTTAGCATCTCCTGGCGAGCAGTACTTC.

This clonotype has ten or more counts. The chain employs TRBV5-1 and TRBJ2-1; 7 nucleotides match TRBD1. V shed 2 bases, J shed 1 base, and the junction held 3 bases outside the gene matches. In germline, CDR1 is SGHRS, CDR2 YFSETQ. This CDR3 region has 15 residues. The CDR3: CASSLEQGSYNEQFF. The CDR3 region has the DNA TGCGCCAGCAGCTTAGAACAGGGGTCCTACAATGAGCAGTTCTTC.

This clonotype has at least ten counts. The chain combines TRBV20-1 with TRBJ1-1, with D tentatively TRBD1 (5 bases). The V end lost 0 bases, the J end lost 2 bases, and 13 bases lay between the germline ends. The germline CDR1 and CDR2 sequences are DFQATT and SNEGSKA (reference sequence). This CDR3 is 15 amino acids long. CDR3 residues: CSARDGKGLNTEAFF. The CDR3 DNA follows: TGCAGTGCTAGAGATGGGAAGGGGCTAAACACTGAAGCTTTCTTT.

This clonotype was seen repeatedly, ten times or more. The J gene is TRBJ2-3, the V gene TRBV20-1; D gene uncertain. CDR1 is DFQATT, CDR2 SNEGSKA, per germline (reference sequence). Trimming removed 0 bases at V and 9 bases at J, with 7 bases between. CDR3 length equals 11 residues. The CDR3 nucleotides are TGCAGTGCTAGAGATCCGGTAACGCAGTATTTT. Its protein product is CSARDPVTQYF.

This clonotype was seen repeatedly, ten times or more. This rearrangement joins TRBV20-1 to TRBJ2-2, with 8 nucleotides matching TRBD2. Germline-derived CDR1 and CDR2 are DFQATT and SNEGSKA (reference sequence). The CDR3 has 16 amino acids. V lost 3 bases, J lost 4 bases, and 10 bases stayed unmatched. The CDR3 DNA reads TGCAGTGCTAGGGGTGCGGGCGGGGGGACCACCGGGGAGCTGTTTTTT. Protein: CSARGAGGGTTGELFF.

This clonotype was counted at least ten times. The chain uses TRBV6-1 and TRBJ2-1; perhaps TRBD1 as D (6 bases). Trimming cost V 7 bases and J 0 bases, with 13 bases left between them. This CDR3 has 15 residues. Germline loops: CDR1 MNHNS, CDR2 SASEGT. The CDR3 nucleotides read TGTGCCAGCAAAACACAGGGAAACTCCTACAATGAGCAGTTCTTC. Residues: CASKTQGNSYNEQFF.

This clonotype came up many times. The chain links TRBV2 to TRBJ1-2, with a weak D call TRBD1 (5 bases). CDR3 size: 14 residues. In germline, CDR1 is SNHLY, CDR2 FYNNEI. Trimming took 6 bases from V and 13 from J, leaving 24 bases between them. The CDR3 spells CASRTERGRAVVTF. As DNA, the CDR3 is TGTGCCAGCAGAACCGAGAGGGGCCGGGCCGTTGTCACCTTC.

By sample fraction, this clonotype is medium-sized. J is TRBJ2-1 and V is TRBV20-1; 8 positions agree with TRBD1. The V segment lost 0 bases and the J segment 4 bases; nucleotides outside the gene matches: 5. This CDR3 region has 15 residues. Looked up from germline, CDR1 is DFQATT and CDR2 is SNEGSKA (reference sequence). The CDR3 nucleotides are TGCAGTGCTAGAGAAGGGACAGGTGTGTACAATGAGCAGTTCTTC. Protein product: CSAREGTGVYNEQFF.

This clonotype has a count of ten or more. This chain connects TRBV7-9 to TRBJ1-6; possibly TRBD1 for D (5 bases). V lost 3 bases, J lost 11 bases, and 17 bases lay in between. CDR1 is SEHNR, CDR2 FQNEAQ, per germline (reference sequence). The CDR3 covers 15 residues. The CDR3: CASSFGDPGFTPLHF. The CDR3 nucleotides read TGTGCCAGCAGCTTCGGGGACCCCGGGTTCACACCCCTCCACTTT.

This clonotype was observed many times. The chain recombines TRBV7-2 with TRBJ2-1, with D possibly called TRBD1 or TRBD2 (5 bases each). This CDR3 is 15 amino acids long. Germline loops: CDR1 SGHTA, CDR2 FQGNSA. Trimming took 5 bases from V and 1 from J, leaving 12 bases between them. In DNA form, the CDR3 reads TGTGCCAGCAGCCACCGGGACCCGTCCTACAATGAGCAGTTCTTC. Its protein is CASSHRDPSYNEQFF.

Many counts were recorded for this clonotype. The chain couples TRBV5-1 to TRBJ1-6; D is undetermined. Deletions cut 0 bases from V and 5 bases from J, with 15 bases between. Germline CDR1 reads SGHRS; CDR2 reads YFSETQ. This CDR3 has 17 residues. CDR3 in DNA: TGCGCCAGCAGCTTGGCGTTCGGCTTAACTGATAATTCACCCCTCCACTTT. This gives the protein CASSLAFGLTDNSPLHF.

This clonotype rates as medium-sized. This chain's CDR3 is CASSRGGAFYEQYF. CDR3 DNA sequence: TGTGCCAGCAGCCGCGGGGGGGCCTTTTACGAGCAGTACTTC. J is TRBJ2-7 and V is TRBV9, with 9 bases identical to TRBD2. Trimming took 4 bases from V and 4 from J; bases not matched to a gene: 6. Germline CDR1 and CDR2: SGDLS and YYNGEE. There are 14 residues in the CDR3.

This clonotype was seen at least ten times. The rearrangement joins TRBV3-1 to TRBJ1-6, with D perhaps TRBD1 (5 bases). The CDR3 runs to 15 residues. From germline, CDR1 is LGHDT and CDR2 YNNKEL (reference sequence). Deletions cut 0 bases from V and 7 bases from J, with 10 bases between. The CDR3 DNA reads TGTGCCAGCAGCCAAGAGGGTCCAGGGAATTCACCCCTCCACTTT. It specifies CASSQEGPGNSPLHF.